The clone carrying this TCR beta chain was picked up a small number of times. Its cognate antigen is unknown. This sample is drawn from a study of CD8 T cells in ankylosing spondylitis. General study findings and limits: The clones that were linked to disease were reported to be significantly enriched in matched synovial fluid samples from ankylosing spondylitis patients.

One entry per CDR3 protein, called by TCRdb with MiXCR from the 5' RACE reads. Of 350,000 or so distinct CDR3 sequences in the sample, roughly 14% are singletons; the top ten hold approximately 0.99%. From germline, CDR1 is SGHTA and CDR2 FQGNSA. J gave up 3 bases and V 5 bases, and 4 bases lay outside the gene matches. The CDR3 is 15 amino acids. This TCR came from a male donor with ankylosing spondylitis or in good health (not recorded which). Sequenced sample: blood, either unsorted or a sorted T cell fraction (not recorded which). The chain is built from TRBV7-2 and TRBJ2-3, with 11 bases that match TRBD2. CDR3 coding DNA: TGTGCCAGCAGCCTGGCTAGCGGGAGGACAGATACGCAGTATTTT. It codes for CASSLASGRTDTQYF.